The 5 T cell receptor beta chains below were found in one sample sequenced in a study of blood T cells in healthy people across ages. The use of a sample-barcoded 5' primer and a J-beta primer mix characterized a second PCR of about 6 to 11 cycles. Each CDR3 protein is one row after TCRdb ran MiXCR on the 5' RACE reads. Of roughly 2 million distinct CDR3 sequences listed, roughly 49% are singletons. Sequenced material: blood. The receptor source for this set is a woman aged 35 to 49 in good health.

J is TRBJ1-5 and V is TRBV6-2 or TRBV6-3, with 7 bases lining up with TRBD1. V lost 6 bases and J lost 4; bases outside the gene matches: 9. There are 15 residues in the CDR3. Looked up from germline, CDR1 is MNHEY and CDR2 is SVGEGT. The chain's CDR3 is CASSEPWGQNQPQHF. In DNA, the CDR3 is TGTGCCAGCAGCGAACCCTGGGGACAGAATCAGCCCCAGCATTTT.

V is TRBV6-2 or TRBV6-3 and J is TRBJ2-5; 9 nucleotides match TRBD1. CDR3 size: 15 residues. Trimming at V came to 0 bases and at J to 4 bases, leaving 3 bases not matched to a gene. Germline CDR1 and CDR2: MNHEY and SVGEGT. The CDR3 DNA is TGTGCCAGCAGTTACTCGCCGACAGGGGGAGAGACCCAGTACTTC. Translating it yields CASSYSPTGGETQYF.

This chain links TRBV4-1 with TRBJ1-1; 7 positions match TRBD1. This CDR3 is built from 15 residues. V dropped 0 bases and J dropped 4; count of bases not matched to a gene: 5. Per germline, CDR1 MGHRA and CDR2 YSYEKL. The CDR3 DNA reads TGCGCCAGCAGCCAAGATGCAGGGGGTGTCACTGAAGCTTTCTTT. Translated: CASSQDAGGVTEAFF.

The rearrangement links TRBV12-3 or TRBV12-4 to TRBJ1-2; D unresolved. V was pared by 5 bases and J by 5 bases, with 15 bases between. CDR3 size: 14 residues. The CDR3 DNA sequence: TGTGCCAGCAGTCCCCCAGCGGTCGGGTATGGCTACACCTTC. This gives the protein CASSPPAVGYGYTF.

This clonotype was observed a few times. The CDR3 coding sequence is TGCAGTGCTAGAACCGACAGGGGGCTACGTCAGCCCCAGCATTTT. Protein sequence: CSARTDRGLRQPQHF. The J gene is TRBJ1-5, the V gene TRBV20-1, with 10 positions matching TRBD1. Trimming at V came to 2 bases and at J to 6 bases, leaving 7 bases not matched to a gene. CDR1 is DFQATT, CDR2 SNEGSKA, per germline (reference sequence). The CDR3 is 15 residues long.